The 9 T cell receptor beta chains below were found in one sample sequenced in a study of blood T cell repertoires in COVID-19. Assay: immunoSEQ multiplex PCR; the TCRdb copy retains only in-frame clones and omits some. The sample shows around 130,000 clones, approximately 84% of them seen only once. Sequenced material: peripheral blood. All receptors come from a woman aged 50 to 65 who had recovered from COVID-19.

The chain employs TRBV6-2 or TRBV6-3 and TRBJ2-3; 12 bases align to TRBD2. The junction had 2 bases not matched to a gene; V was cut back by 2 bases and J by 2 bases. This CDR3 has 16 amino acids. Germline-derived CDR1 and CDR2 are MNHEY and SVGEGT. CDR3 DNA: TGTGCCAGCAGTTACACTAGCGGGGGGAACACAGATACGCAGTATTTT. Translation gives CASSYTSGGNTDTQYF.

This clone was detected only once. V usage is TRBV19 and J usage is TRBJ1-5; the match to TRBD1 covers 7 bases. The CDR3 length is 14 residues. Losses at the gene ends were 10 bases for V and 6 bases for J; bases not matched to a gene: 12. Germline assignment: CDR1 LNHDA and CDR2 SQIVND (reference sequence). Written as DNA, the CDR3 is TGTGCCACTCAGGACAGGCCCCAGGGTCAGCCCCAGCATTTT. Amino acids: CATQDRPQGQPQHF.

The chain is built from TRBV7-2 and TRBJ2-5; D is possibly TRBD2 (6 bases). The CDR3 consists of 15 residues. V lost 6 bases, J lost 1 base, and 15 bases lay in between. Germline values: CDR1 SGHTA, CDR2 FQGNSA. CDR3 sequence reads: CASSPTRVLQETQYF. The CDR3 bases are TGTGCCAGCAGTCCGACTAGGGTACTCCAAGAGACCCAGTACTTC. Together with reference TRBV7-2 and TRBJ2-5, the CDR3 gives the full variable domain: GAGVSQSPSNKVTEKGKDVELRCDPISGHTALYWYRQSLGQGLEFLIYFQGNSAPDKSGLPSDRFSAERTGGSVSTLTIQRTQQEDSAVYLCASSPTRVLQETQYFGPGTRLLVL.

This clone has a handful of counts. V gene TRBV18 combines with J gene TRBJ2-1, with 8 bases fitting TRBD1. V shed 3 bases and J 8 bases; nucleotides not matched to a gene: 21. CDR3 length: 19 amino acids. Per the germline V gene, CDR1 is KGHSH and CDR2 is LQKENI. CDR3 amino acids: CASSPPREIGDRKTYEQFF. The CDR3, as DNA: TGTGCCAGCTCACCCCCGAGAGAGATTGGGGACAGGAAGACGTATGAGCAGTTCTTC.

V and J are TRBV6-5 and TRBJ1-1; 8 bases are shared with TRBD1. This CDR3 is 15 amino acids long. V lost 3 bases, J lost 4 bases, and 7 bases stayed unmatched. Germline CDR1 and CDR2: MNHEY and SVGAGI. In DNA form, the CDR3 reads TGTGCCAGCAGTTATAGAGACACAGGGGGCACTGAAGCTTTCTTT. Its translation is CASSYRDTGGTEAFF.

The count of this clone is one. The chain couples TRBV3-1 (or the pseudogene TRBV3-2) to TRBJ1-4; D is unclear. V was shortened by 6 bases and J by 10 bases, with 15 bases between the two germline ends. Germline V gives CDR1 LGHDT, CDR2 YNNKEL (reference sequence). The CDR3 extends over 13 amino acids. CDR3 sequence (DNA): TGTGCCAGCAGAGCAGCAGCAGCAGGAAAACTGTTTTTT. Protein product: CASRAAAAGKLFF.

This clone was found a few times. The J gene is TRBJ1-4, the V gene TRBV18; 7 bases map to TRBD1. Germline V gene lookup returns CDR1 KGHSH and CDR2 LQKENI. The trim removed 6 bases at V and 8 bases at J, leaving 12 bases unmatched. The CDR3 runs 15 residues. As DNA, the CDR3 is TGTGCCAGCTCGCCGTACAGGGGATTAAGGGAAAAACTGTTTTTT. Its translation: CASSPYRGLREKLFF.

The gene calls are TRBV3-1 (or the pseudogene TRBV3-2) and TRBJ2-7, with D perhaps TRBD2 (5 bases). V was clipped by 3 bases and J by 1 base, with 7 bases between them. The CDR3 runs 13 residues. CDR1 is LGHDT, CDR2 YNNKEL, per germline (reference sequence). DNA of the CDR3: TGTGCCAGCAGCCACGCGGGTTCCTACGAGCAGTACTTC. Its protein is CASSHAGSYEQYF.

This clone has a handful of counts. The chain employs TRBV19 and TRBJ1-5, with a tentative D call TRBD1 (5 bases). V lost 5 bases, J lost 6 bases, and 17 bases lay in between. This CDR3 has 15 amino acids. CDR1 and CDR2 (germline): LNHDA, SQIVND (reference sequence). For the CDR3, the DNA is TGTGCCAGTAGTCTATCCGGACATAGTCGTCAGCCCCAGCATTTT. Amino acid sequence: CASSLSGHSRQPQHF.